What follows describes a single T cell receptor beta chain. The specificity of this receptor is unknown. Base qualities were left out, and no much larger clone turns up one base away. The same CDR3 is also encoded by other DNA sequences in this sample. In this study, focal radiation therapy paired with CTLA-4 blockade (ipilimumab) was tested in patients who had chemo-refractory metastatic non-small-cell lung cancer. These data originate in a study of radiotherapy plus CTLA-4 blockade in lung cancer (dated by TCRdb to 2017 to 2018). Study-wide context: Among the enrolled patients, approximately 18% had an objective response, and approximately 33% reached disease control. What the study reported, not specific to this receptor: Increased serum interferon-beta after radiation, together with early dynamic changes in blood T cell clones, were reported to be the strongest predictors of response. After treatment with radiotherapy and ipilimumab, TCR clones that originated in tumors expanded in peripheral blood.

Library method: the immunoSEQ multiplex PCR assay. The table was pulled from immuneACCESS by TCRdb, which kept in-frame rearrangements only. Such tables lose some clones; where checked, under half of the loss comes from unresolved V genes, and the rest has no known cause. For this sample there are 110,000 or so clones; 75% to 80% appear just once. The ten largest clones represent 4.5% to 5.5% of the sample. As encoded in the germline V gene (reference sequence), CDR1 is MNHEY while CDR2 is SMNVEV. From the cysteine through the phenylalanine, the CDR3 covers 14 amino acids. Only CDR3 DNA remains: 42 bases, in frame from the first base. Cut back by 2 bases and 4 bases, the V and J ends lie 9 bases apart.

Sequences were derived from peripheral blood, sampled from a patient treated with radiotherapy plus ipilimumab. The V and J segments used are TRBV27 and TRBJ1-5; perhaps TRBD1 is the D gene, with 5 bases matching. This TCR was sampled from a human donor with non-small cell lung cancer who had a partial response to radiotherapy plus ipilimumab. DNA sequence: TGTGCCAGCAGTTTAAGCCAGGGAAATCAGCCCCAGCATTTT. This sequence encodes CASSLSQGNQPQHF.